The 3 T cell receptor beta chains below all came from one sample that was sequenced in a study of T cell responses to AZD1222 COVID-19 vaccine (dated by TCRdb to about 2021). The library came from the immunoSEQ multiplex PCR assay. TCRdb took over this immuneACCESS table, retaining in-frame rearrangements with V and J assigned. Such tables are incomplete; in checked studies, under half of the missing clones stem from an unresolved V gene, and the remainder is unexplained. This sample lists about 88,000 clones; around 90% were detected once. Clones ranked in the top ten supply about 3.7% of the sample. The intended sense of this specimen's time point label: baseline before first vaccination. The sample here was peripheral blood, taken on day 0 of AZD1222 vaccination. These receptors were obtained from an adult in good health.

V gene TRBV7-3 combines with J gene TRBJ1-1, with D uncertain. CDR3 size: 14 residues. From germline, CDR1 is SGHTA and CDR2 FQGTGA. Trimming took off 5 bases at V and 1 base at J, with 11 bases between the two ends. CDR3 nucleotides: TGTGCCAGCAGCCCCCCACCCCCGAACACTGAAGCTTTCTTT. This gives the protein CASSPPPPNTEAFF.

The V call is TRBV3-1 (or the pseudogene TRBV3-2), the J call TRBJ2-1; 11 bases are a match to TRBD2. Germline V gene lookup returns CDR1 LGHDT and CDR2 YNNKEL (reference sequence). This CDR3 is built from 15 residues. V was pared by 2 bases and J by 4 bases, with 1 base of the junction left unmatched. CDR3: CASSQLAGGYNEQFF. The CDR3 bases are TGTGCCAGCAGCCAACTAGCGGGGGGATACAATGAGCAGTTCTTC.

This rearrangement joins TRBV3-1 (or the pseudogene TRBV3-2) to TRBJ2-1; D is perhaps TRBD1 or TRBD2 (6 bases each). The V end was cut by 4 bases, the J end by 5 bases, with 12 bases between. The CDR3 contains 14 residues. Germline-derived CDR1 and CDR2 are LGHDT and YNNKEL (reference sequence). CDR3 sequence reads: CASSLRGPNNEQFF. The CDR3 DNA reads TGTGCCAGCAGCCTCCGGGGGCCGAACAATGAGCAGTTCTTC.